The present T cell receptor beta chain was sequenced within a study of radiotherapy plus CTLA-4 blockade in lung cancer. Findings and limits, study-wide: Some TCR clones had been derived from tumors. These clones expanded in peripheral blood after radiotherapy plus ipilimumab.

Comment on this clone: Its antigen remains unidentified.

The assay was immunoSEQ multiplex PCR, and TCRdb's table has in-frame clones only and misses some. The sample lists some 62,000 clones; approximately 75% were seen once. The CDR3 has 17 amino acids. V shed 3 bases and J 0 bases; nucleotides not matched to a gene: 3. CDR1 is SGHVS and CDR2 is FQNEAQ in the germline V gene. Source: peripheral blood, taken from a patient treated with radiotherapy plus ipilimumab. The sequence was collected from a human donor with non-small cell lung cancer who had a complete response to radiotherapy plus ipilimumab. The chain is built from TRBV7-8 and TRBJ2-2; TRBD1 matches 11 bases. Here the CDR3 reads CASSFRTGGSNTGELFF. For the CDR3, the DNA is TGTGCCAGCAGCTTTAGGACAGGGGGCTCGAACACCGGGGAGCTGTTTTTT.